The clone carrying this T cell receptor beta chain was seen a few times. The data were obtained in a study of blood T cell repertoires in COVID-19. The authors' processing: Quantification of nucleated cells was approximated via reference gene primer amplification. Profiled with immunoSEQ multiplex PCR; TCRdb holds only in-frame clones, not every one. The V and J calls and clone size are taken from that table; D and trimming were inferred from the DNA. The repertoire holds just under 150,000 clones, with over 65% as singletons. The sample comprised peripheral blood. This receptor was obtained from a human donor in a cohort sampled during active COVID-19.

The CDR3 protein is CASSEARANGNQPQHF. The CDR3 nucleotides read TGTGCCAGCAGTGAGGCCAGGGCGAATGGCAATCAGCCCCAGCATTTT. The chain couples TRBV2 to TRBJ1-5; a possible D gene is TRBD1 (5 bases). The V gene's germline CDR1 is SNHLY and CDR2 FYNNEI. This CDR3 is built from 16 residues. Trimming took 3 bases from V and 2 from J, leaving 14 bases between them.